The subject of this entry is one T cell receptor beta chain. Sequencing used immunoSEQ multiplex PCR; TCRdb keeps in-frame clones, though not all of them. The sample lists some 400,000 clones, around 87% occurring once. This sample was taken from a study of blood T cell repertoires in COVID-19. The CDR3 runs 17 residues. Germline V gene data show CDR1 as SGHTA and CDR2 as FQGTGA. V trimming: 1 base; J trimming: 4 bases; junction bases outside the gene matches: 11. The sequencing sample was made of peripheral blood. This chain uses TRBV7-3 with TRBJ2-3; 7 bases are a match to TRBD2. This sequence was found in a man between 18 and 35 years old with active or convalescent COVID-19. Here the CDR3 reads CASSLRPFSGRADTQYF. The CDR3 region has the DNA TGTGCCAGCAGCTTAAGGCCCTTTAGTGGGAGGGCAGATACGCAGTATTTT. Based on the CDR3 plus reference TRBV7-3 and TRBJ2-3, the full variable domain is GAGVSQTPSNKVTEKGKYVELRCDPISGHTALYWYRQSLGQGPEFLIYFQGTGAADDSGLPNDRFFAVRPEGSVSTLKIQRTERGDSAVYLCASSLRPFSGRADTQYFGPGTRLTVL.